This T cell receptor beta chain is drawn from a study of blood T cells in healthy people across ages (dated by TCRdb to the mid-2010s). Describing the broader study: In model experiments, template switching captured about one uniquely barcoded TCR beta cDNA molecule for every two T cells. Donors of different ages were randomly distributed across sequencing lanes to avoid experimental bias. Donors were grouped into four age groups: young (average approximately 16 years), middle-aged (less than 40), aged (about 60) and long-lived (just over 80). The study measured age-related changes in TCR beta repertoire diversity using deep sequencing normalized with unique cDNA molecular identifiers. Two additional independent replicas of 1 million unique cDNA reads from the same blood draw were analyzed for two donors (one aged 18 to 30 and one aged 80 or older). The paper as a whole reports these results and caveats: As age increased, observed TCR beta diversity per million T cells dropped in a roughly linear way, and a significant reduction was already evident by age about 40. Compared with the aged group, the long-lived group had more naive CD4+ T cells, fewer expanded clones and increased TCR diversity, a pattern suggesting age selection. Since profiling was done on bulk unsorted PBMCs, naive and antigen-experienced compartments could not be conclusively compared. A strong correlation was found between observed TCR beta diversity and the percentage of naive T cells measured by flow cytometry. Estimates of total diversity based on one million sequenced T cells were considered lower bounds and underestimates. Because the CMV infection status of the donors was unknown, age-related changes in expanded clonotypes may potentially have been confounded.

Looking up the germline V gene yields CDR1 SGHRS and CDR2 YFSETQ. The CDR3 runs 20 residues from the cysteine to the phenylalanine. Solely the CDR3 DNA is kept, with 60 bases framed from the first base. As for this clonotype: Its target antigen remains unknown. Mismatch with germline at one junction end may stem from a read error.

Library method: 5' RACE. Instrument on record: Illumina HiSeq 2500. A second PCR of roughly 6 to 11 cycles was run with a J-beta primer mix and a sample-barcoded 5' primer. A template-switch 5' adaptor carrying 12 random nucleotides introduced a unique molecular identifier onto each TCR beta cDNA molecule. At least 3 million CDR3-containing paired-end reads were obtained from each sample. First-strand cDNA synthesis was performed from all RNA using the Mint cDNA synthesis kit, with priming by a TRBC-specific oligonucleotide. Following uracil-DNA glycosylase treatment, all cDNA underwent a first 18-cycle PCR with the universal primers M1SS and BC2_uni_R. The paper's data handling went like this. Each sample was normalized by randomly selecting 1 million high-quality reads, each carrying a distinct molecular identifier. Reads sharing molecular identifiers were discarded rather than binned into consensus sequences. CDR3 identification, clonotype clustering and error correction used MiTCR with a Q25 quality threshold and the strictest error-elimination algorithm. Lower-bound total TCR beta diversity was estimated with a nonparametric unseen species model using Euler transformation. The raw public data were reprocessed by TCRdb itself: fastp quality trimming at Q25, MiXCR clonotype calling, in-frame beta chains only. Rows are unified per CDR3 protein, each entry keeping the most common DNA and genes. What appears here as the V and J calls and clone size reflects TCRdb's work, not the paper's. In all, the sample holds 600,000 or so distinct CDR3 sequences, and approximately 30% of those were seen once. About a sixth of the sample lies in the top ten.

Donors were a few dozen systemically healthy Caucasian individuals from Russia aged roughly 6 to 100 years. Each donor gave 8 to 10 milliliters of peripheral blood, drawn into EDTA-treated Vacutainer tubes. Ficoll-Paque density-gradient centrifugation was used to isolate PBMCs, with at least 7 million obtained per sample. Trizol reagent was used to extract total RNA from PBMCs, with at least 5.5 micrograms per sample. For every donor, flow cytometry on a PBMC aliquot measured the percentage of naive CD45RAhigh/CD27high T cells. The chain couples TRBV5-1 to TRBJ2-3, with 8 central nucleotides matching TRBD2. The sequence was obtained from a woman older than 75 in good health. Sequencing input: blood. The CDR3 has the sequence CTSSPAMRGASLRRTDTQYF. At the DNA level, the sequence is TGCACCAGCAGCCCGGCCATGCGGGGGGCATCCTTACGTCGGACAGATACGCAGTATTTT.